The 30 T cell receptor beta chains in this list originate from one sample, sequenced in a study of CD8 T cells in Susac syndrome. Roughly 0.45 to 1 ug RNA was reverse transcribed with random hexamers. TCRdb analysed the immunoSEQ multiplex PCR reads with MiXCR anew, one entry per CDR3 protein. The repertoire consists of roughly 200,000 distinct CDR3 sequences, with around 95% occurring once and the leading ten covering under 0.095%. Sample: CD4+ T cells from PBMCs. These receptors came from a human donor with multiple sclerosis.

V and J are TRBV30 and TRBJ1-6; tentative D call: TRBD1 (5 bases). The CDR3 is 14 amino acids. The germline V and J ends were trimmed by 2 bases and 10 bases, with 15 bases remaining between them. CDR1 and CDR2 from the germline V gene are GTSNPN and SVGIG (reference sequence). The CDR3: CAWSWGGRASPLHF. The CDR3 coding sequence is TGTGCCTGGAGTTGGGGGGGACGGGCGTCACCCCTCCACTTT.

The V call is TRBV9, the J call TRBJ2-3; D remains unclear. Per germline, CDR1 SGDLS and CDR2 YYNGEE. CDR3 length: 15 residues. V lost 0 bases and J lost 3, with 11 bases in between. The CDR3 spells CASSVVGWATDTQYF. Written as DNA, the CDR3 is TGTGCCAGCAGCGTAGTGGGTTGGGCGACAGATACGCAGTATTTT.

This chain connects TRBV12-3 or TRBV12-4 to TRBJ2-5; no reliable D call. The germline V and J ends were trimmed by 7 bases and 5 bases, with 14 bases remaining between them. The CDR3 totals 13 residues. The CDR3 sequence: CASTRLGRETQYF. Here the CDR3 DNA reads TGTGCCAGCACTCGACTGGGCCGGGAGACCCAGTACTTC.

This clonotype was found a few times. The J gene is TRBJ2-1, the V gene TRBV11-2; TRBD2 might be the D (7 bases). V was shortened by 8 bases and J by 1 base, with 24 bases between the two germline ends. The length of the CDR3 is 18 residues. Germline values: CDR1 SGHAT, CDR2 FQNNGV. CDR3 nucleotide sequence: TGTGCCAGCGGCTCCCGCTGGGGGGGGCCGGTGTCCTACAATGAGCAGTTCTTC. Its translation is CASGSRWGGPVSYNEQFF.

V usage is TRBV19 and J usage is TRBJ2-7; D unresolved. With 1 base removed from V and 4 bases from J, the gap between germline ends came to 11 bases. CDR3 length: 14 amino acids. From germline, CDR1 is LNHDA and CDR2 SQIVND (reference sequence). In DNA, the CDR3 is TGTGCCAGTAGTATAGCGGGCAGTTTATACGAGCAGTACTTC. It yields the protein CASSIAGSLYEQYF.

The chain links TRBV12-3 or TRBV12-4 to TRBJ2-1; D gene uncertain. This CDR3 has 11 residues. V lost 5 bases, J lost 6 bases, and 5 bases lay in between. The CDR3 loop reads CASSTLNEQFF. DNA for the CDR3: TGTGCCAGCAGTACCCTCAATGAGCAGTTCTTC.

The chain combines TRBV20-1 with TRBJ2-5, with a possible D match to TRBD2 (5 bases). Germline CDR1 and CDR2: DFQATT and SNEGSKA (reference sequence). V was clipped by 4 bases and J by 5 bases, with 17 bases between them. This CDR3 has 14 residues. CDR3 sequence reads: CSATLANLLETQYF. Here the CDR3 DNA reads TGCAGTGCTACCCTAGCTAACCTTCTCGAGACCCAGTACTTC.

The V gene is TRBV14, the J gene TRBJ1-1, with D possibly being TRBD1 (5 bases). CDR1 and CDR2 from the germline V gene are SGHDN and FVKESK. V was trimmed by 5 bases and J by 0 bases, leaving 10 bases between them. The CDR3 extends over 14 amino acids. CDR3 in amino acids: CASSDQGMNTEAFF. The CDR3 DNA reads as TGTGCCAGCAGCGACCAGGGTATGAACACTGAAGCTTTCTTT.

The rearrangement joins TRBV19 to TRBJ2-1; possibly TRBD1 or TRBD2 for D (5 bases each). V was shortened by 3 bases and J by 9 bases, with 18 bases between the two germline ends. Looked up from germline, CDR1 is LNHDA and CDR2 is SQIVND (reference sequence). The CDR3 is 15 amino acids. The CDR3 DNA reads TGTGCCAGTAGTATCCAGGGACGGGATGGTAGTGAGCAGTTCTTC. Its protein is CASSIQGRDGSEQFF. The whole variable domain, remainder taken from reference TRBV19 and TRBJ2-1, is DGGITQSPKYLFRKEGQNVTLSCEQNLNHDAMYWYRQDPGQGLRLIYYSQIVNDFQKGDIAEGYSVSREKKESFPLTVTSAQKNPTAFYLCASSIQGRDGSEQFFGPGTRLTVL.

This chain links TRBV4-3 with TRBJ1-6, with TRBD1 matching over 11 bases. This CDR3 contains 20 residues. With 1 base clipped from V and 5 bases from J, the junction kept 13 bases outside the gene matches. Germline V gene data show CDR1 as LGHNA and CDR2 as YSLEER. The CDR3 is CASSQARTGTGGLNNSPLHF. The CDR3 bases are TGCGCCAGCAGCCAAGCAAGAACCGGGACAGGGGGGCTTAATAATTCACCCCTCCACTTT.

The rearrangement links TRBV30 to TRBJ2-5; no definite D call. The CDR3 extends over 13 amino acids. V lost 1 base to trimming and J lost 5 bases, with 11 bases between them. Germline V lookup: CDR1 GTSNPN, CDR2 SVGIG (reference sequence). The CDR3 protein is CAWSALWTETQYF. The DNA of the CDR3 is TGTGCCTGGAGTGCCCTATGGACGGAGACCCAGTACTTC. The whole variable domain, remainder taken from reference TRBV30 and TRBJ2-5, is SQTIHQWPATLVQPVGSPLSLECTVEGTSNPNLYWYRQAAGRGLQLLFYSVGIGQISSEVPQNLSASRPQDRQFILSSKKLLLSDSGFYLCAWSALWTETQYFGPGTRLLVL.

This chain connects TRBV2 to TRBJ1-1, with a weak D call TRBD1 (5 bases). Trimming shortened V by 6 bases and J by 4 bases, and 21 bases separated the two germline ends. The CDR3 spans 16 residues. Germline V gives CDR1 SNHLY, CDR2 FYNNEI. CDR3 DNA sequence: TGTGCCAGCAGGCGAGACTCCAGGGTAGGGAGCACTGAAGCTTTCTTT. Amino acid sequence: CASRRDSRVGSTEAFF.

The gene calls are TRBV9 and TRBJ2-7, with TRBD1 as a possible D gene (6 bases). V shed 3 bases and J shed 6 bases, with 16 bases lying between them. Germline CDR1 is SGDLS and CDR2 is YYNGEE. This CDR3 is 14 amino acids long. DNA for the CDR3: TGTGCCAGCAGCGCCGGGACAAGGGCCGCCGAGCAGTACTTC. Translation: CASSAGTRAAEQYF.

The chain couples TRBV15 to TRBJ1-2; no definite D call. This CDR3 has 12 amino acids. Per the germline V gene, CDR1 is LNHNV and CDR2 is YYDKDF (reference sequence). Trimming left V 1 base short and J 7 bases short, with 7 bases between. This chain's CDR3 is CATSRGPGGYTF. The CDR3 DNA reads as TGTGCCACCAGCAGAGGCCCGGGTGGCTACACCTTC. Filled out from reference TRBV15 and TRBJ1-2, the complete variable domain reads DAMVIQNPRYQVTQFGKPVTLSCSQTLNHNVMYWYQQKSSQAPKLLFHYYDKDFNNEADTPDNFQSRRPNTSFCFLDIRSPGLGDTAMYLCATSRGPGGYTFGSGTRLTVV.

The chain is built from TRBV29-1 and TRBJ2-5, with D perhaps matching TRBD2 (6 bases). This CDR3 comprises 16 residues. The V end was cut by 6 bases, the J end by 6 bases, with 26 bases between. The germline CDR1 and CDR2 sequences are SQVTM and ANQGSEA. CDR3 DNA sequence: TGCAGCGTCTCAAGATACGGGGGATCCCTACGACAGACCCAGTACTTC. It translates to CSVSRYGGSLRQTQYF.

V gene TRBV7-9 combines with J gene TRBJ1-5; 7 bases are shared with TRBD1. The V segment lost 6 bases and the J segment 3 bases; nucleotides outside the gene matches: 2. The CDR3 totals 13 residues. Germline V gene sequence: CDR1 SEHNR, CDR2 FQNEAQ (reference sequence). The CDR3 DNA reads as TGTGCCAGCAGTGGGACAGCCAATCAGCCCCAGCATTTT. Its translation is CASSGTANQPQHF.

This rearrangement joins TRBV20-1 to TRBJ1-1; D gene uncertain. The V end lost 6 bases, the J end lost 1 base, and 12 bases lay between the germline ends. CDR1 is DFQATT and CDR2 is SNEGSKA in the germline V gene (reference sequence). This CDR3 region has 13 residues. The DNA for the CDR3 is TGCAGTGCCCCAGGTCGGCCGAACACTGAAGCTTTCTTT. Its protein product is CSAPGRPNTEAFF.

The chain is built from TRBV15 and TRBJ2-7, with D unclear. Between the trimmed V and J ends, which lost 0 bases and 3 bases, there was a span of 9 bases. The CDR3 sequence is 14 residues long. The germline gives CDR1 LNHNV, CDR2 YYDKDF (reference sequence). This CDR3 is CATSRDEPHYEQYF. The DNA of the CDR3 is TGTGCCACCAGCAGAGATGAACCGCACTACGAGCAGTACTTC.

There are a few counts of this clonotype. The chain recombines TRBV29-1 with TRBJ2-3; 10 nucleotides agree with TRBD2. This CDR3 region has 13 residues. The V gene end was trimmed by 6 bases and the J gene end by 6 bases; junction bases not matched to a gene: 6. CDR1 is SQVTM and CDR2 is ANQGSEA in the germline V gene. The CDR3 sequence: CSVQRGGGDTQYF. In DNA, the CDR3 is TGCAGCGTCCAGCGGGGGGGCGGTGATACGCAGTATTTT.

The chain couples TRBV13 to TRBJ2-5; 14 bases line up with TRBD2. The CDR3 contains 17 residues. J gave up 7 bases and V 4 bases, and 11 bases lay outside the gene matches. Germline CDR1 is PRHDT and CDR2 is FYEKMQ (reference sequence). CDR3 region: CASSWGLAGALRGTQYF. CDR3 in DNA: TGTGCCAGCAGCTGGGGACTAGCGGGGGCCCTCCGAGGGACCCAGTACTTC. Supplemented by reference TRBV13 and TRBJ2-5, the full variable domain reads AAGVIQSPRHLIKEKRETATLKCYPIPRHDTVYWYQQGPGQDPQFLISFYEKMQSDKGSIPDRFSAQQFSDYHSELNMSSLELGDSALYFCASSWGLAGALRGTQYFGPGTRLLVL.

This clonotype was seen only once. This chain joins TRBV5-1 and TRBJ2-1; D possibly matches TRBD1 or TRBD2 (5 bases each). The germline V gene has CDR1 SGHRS and CDR2 YFSETQ. The CDR3 covers 16 residues. With 1 base removed from V and 0 bases from J, the gap between germline ends came to 11 bases. CDR3 DNA sequence: TGCGCCAGCAGCTTGCTCGGGGCGAGCTCCTACAATGAGCAGTTCTTC. Its protein product is CASSLLGASSYNEQFF.

The CDR3 reads CSARDQNRKTQYF. CDR3 nucleotide sequence: TGCAGTGCTAGAGATCAGAATCGCAAGACCCAGTACTTC. The genes are TRBV20-1 and TRBJ2-5; D uncertain. Trimming shortened V by 0 bases and J by 6 bases, and 11 bases separated the two germline ends. The CDR3 is made up of 13 amino acids. The germline V gene has CDR1 DFQATT and CDR2 SNEGSKA (reference sequence).

This chain connects TRBV9 to TRBJ2-1; D is unclear. V shed 0 bases and J shed 6 bases, with 10 bases lying between them. Germline V gives CDR1 SGDLS, CDR2 YYNGEE. The CDR3 consists of 14 residues. The CDR3 region has the DNA TGTGCCAGCAGCGTAGCTCCCAGCAGCAATGAGCAGTTCTTC. It translates to CASSVAPSSNEQFF.

V gene TRBV5-1 combines with J gene TRBJ2-3; 7 bases match TRBD1. The junction had 9 bases not matched to a gene; V was cut back by 3 bases and J by 2 bases. The CDR3 length is 16 residues. Per germline, CDR1 SGHRS and CDR2 YFSETQ. DNA for the CDR3: TGCGCCAGCAGCTCCTCCGACAGGGCCTCCACAGATACGCAGTATTTT. Amino acids: CASSSSDRASTDTQYF. Supplemented by reference TRBV5-1 and TRBJ2-3, the full variable domain reads KAGVTQTPRYLIKTRGQQVTLSCSPISGHRSVSWYQQTPGQGLQFLFEYFSETQRNKGNFPGRFSGRQFSNSRSEMNVSTLELGDSALYLCASSSSDRASTDTQYFGPGTRLTVL.

This chain uses TRBV20-1 with TRBJ2-7; 9 bases match TRBD2. V was clipped by 2 bases and J by 3 bases; unmatched bases: 5. Germline values: CDR1 DFQATT, CDR2 SNEGSKA (reference sequence). The CDR3 length is 14 residues. The CDR3 region has the DNA TGCAGTGCTAGACCAGCGGGGGGTATCTACGAGCAGTACTTC. Residues: CSARPAGGIYEQYF.

This clonotype came up once. The rearrangement links TRBV7-9 to TRBJ1-5; 11 bases fit TRBD1. The V gene's germline CDR1 is SEHNR and CDR2 FQNEAQ (reference sequence). This CDR3 region has 18 residues. V was clipped by 4 bases and J by 5 bases; unmatched bases: 13. The CDR3 is CASSYEDRGLGPDQPQHF. Here the CDR3 DNA reads TGTGCCAGCAGCTATGAGGACAGGGGGCTGGGTCCAGATCAGCCCCAGCATTTT. Full variable domain (outside the CDR3, taken from reference TRBV7-9 and TRBJ1-5): DTGVSQNPRHKITKRGQNVTFRCDPISEHNRLYWYRQTLGQGPEFLTYFQNEAQLEKSRLLSDRFSAERPKGSFSTLEIQRTEQGDSAMYLCASSYEDRGLGPDQPQHFGDGTRLSIL.

The rearrangement joins TRBV20-1 to TRBJ2-1, with TRBD2 matching over 8 bases. The V gene end was trimmed by 5 bases and the J gene end by 2 bases; junction bases not matched to a gene: 5. This CDR3 is 14 amino acids long. The germline gives CDR1 DFQATT, CDR2 SNEGSKA (reference sequence). CDR3 nucleotides: TGCAGTGCTTCCTGGGGACTAGCCTACAATGAGCAGTTCTTC. Translation gives CSASWGLAYNEQFF.

V gene TRBV4-3 combines with J gene TRBJ1-1; possible D gene TRBD1, 5 bases. CDR1 is LGHNA, CDR2 YSLEER, per germline. V was pared by 4 bases and J by 3 bases, with 15 bases between. This CDR3 contains 15 residues. Written as DNA, the CDR3 is TGCGCCAGCAGCCTGTCGGGGACGGGGGACACTGAAGCTTTCTTT. Translating it yields CASSLSGTGDTEAFF.

This chain uses TRBV9 with TRBJ1-2; D remains ambiguous. Germline values: CDR1 SGDLS, CDR2 YYNGEE. The CDR3 consists of 14 residues. Deletions cut 1 base from V and 4 bases from J, with 11 bases between. The CDR3 here is CASSVQAESYGYTF. The CDR3, as DNA: TGTGCCAGCAGCGTACAGGCAGAGTCCTATGGCTACACCTTC.

This clonotype turned up a few times. The V call is TRBV7-9, the J call TRBJ1-2; weak D call: TRBD1 (5 bases). The ends were cut back, 6 bases at V and 8 bases at J, with 13 bases in the middle. CDR1 and CDR2 (germline): SEHNR, FQNEAQ (reference sequence). This CDR3 comprises 12 residues. CDR3 region: CASSPGPGGYTF. DNA for the CDR3: TGTGCCAGCAGTCCGGGACCCGGGGGCTACACCTTC.